Listed here are 17 T cell receptor beta chains from one sample, sequenced in a study of neoadjuvant nivolumab and ipilimumab in lung cancer. Only in-frame clones appear in the TCRdb table, and some are missing; sequencing was by immunoSEQ multiplex PCR. The sample lists approximately 9,600 clones; approximately 80% were seen once. The specimen was tumor tissue, collected after neoadjuvant nivolumab, alone or with ipilimumab, at or shortly before surgery. These receptors were obtained from an adult with non-small cell lung cancer.

The V and J genes are TRBV27 and TRBJ2-3; D unclear. Germline CDR1 reads MNHEY; CDR2 reads SMNVEV (reference sequence). The length of the CDR3 is 13 residues. V was cut by 3 bases and J by 6 bases, with 10 bases left in between. The DNA of the CDR3 is TGTGCCAGCAGTTTTGCACACACTGATACGCAGTATTTT. It is translated as CASSFAHTDTQYF.

Relative to its sample, this clone is medium-sized. The chain carries TRBV7-9 and TRBJ1-2; possible D gene TRBD1, 6 bases. This CDR3 is 12 amino acids long. V was pared by 5 bases and J by 5 bases, with 9 bases between. Germline CDR1 and CDR2: SEHNR and FQNEAQ (reference sequence). The CDR3 loop reads CASSRQEYGYTF. In nucleotides, the CDR3 is TGTGCCAGCAGCCGACAGGAGTATGGCTACACCTTC. The variable domain in full, with the rest retrieved from reference TRBV7-9 and TRBJ1-2, is DTGVSQNPRHKITKRGQNVTFRCDPISEHNRLYWYRQTLGQGPEFLTYFQNEAQLEKSRLLSDRFSAERPKGSFSTLEIQRTEQGDSAMYLCASSRQEYGYTFGSGTRLTVV.

This chain links TRBV11-2 with TRBJ2-2; D is undetermined. CDR1 SGHAT and CDR2 FQNNGV come from the germline V gene. V gave up 11 bases and J gave up 3 bases, with 13 bases separating them. The CDR3 has 13 amino acids. The CDR3 region has the DNA TGTGCCTTACTAAAGGAATACACCGGGGAGCTGTTTTTT. Translation gives CALLKEYTGELFF.

The chain employs TRBV28 and TRBJ2-7, with TRBD2 matching over 13 bases. There are 16 residues in the CDR3. Germline CDR1 reads MDHEN; CDR2 reads SYDVKM. The junction had 7 bases not matched to a gene; V was cut back by 6 bases and J by 2 bases. CDR3 protein: CASSRTSGSPPYEQYF. The DNA for the CDR3 is TGTGCCAGCAGCCGGACTAGCGGGAGTCCCCCCTACGAGCAGTACTTC.

The V call is TRBV28, the J call TRBJ1-1; D is perhaps TRBD1 (5 bases). Germline assignment: CDR1 MDHEN and CDR2 SYDVKM. Trimming took 4 bases from V and 0 from J, leaving 12 bases between them. The CDR3 extends over 15 amino acids. DNA for the CDR3: TGTGCCAGCAGTTCCGTTGGCAGGGTGAACACTGAAGCTTTCTTT. Translation gives CASSSVGRVNTEAFF.

The chain carries TRBV11-3 and TRBJ2-3; 9 bases agree with TRBD1. The CDR3 loop spans 14 amino acids. Germline CDR1 SGHNT, CDR2 YENEEA. V was clipped by 8 bases and J by 4 bases; unmatched bases: 7. CDR3 in amino acids: CASAGTGSADTQYF. In DNA, the CDR3 is TGTGCCAGCGCTGGGACAGGGTCGGCAGATACGCAGTATTTT.

The rearrangement uses TRBV28 and TRBJ2-7; no firm D call. The length of the CDR3 is 11 residues. V was clipped by 6 bases and J by 5 bases, with 8 bases between them. Germline V CDR1 and CDR2: MDHEN, SYDVKM. CDR3 residues: CASSVLHEQYF. The CDR3 bases are TGTGCCAGCAGCGTCCTTCACGAGCAGTACTTC.

This clone was counted once. This chain uses TRBV7-8 with TRBJ2-7; D is undetermined. Trimming shortened V by 3 bases and J by 4 bases, and 4 bases separated the two germline ends. The CDR3 consists of 11 residues. CDR1 is SGHVS and CDR2 is FQNEAQ in the germline V gene. In DNA, the CDR3 is TGTGCCAGCAGCTTCCGTTACGAGCAGTACTTC. It translates to CASSFRYEQYF.

The rearrangement links TRBV19 to TRBJ2-5, with no clear D. The J call may be incorrect, as the DNA end agrees better with TRBJ2-7. This CDR3 region has 15 residues. Germline CDR1 reads LNHDA; CDR2 reads SQIVND (reference sequence). The CDR3 DNA reads as TGTGCCAGTAGTATTAGGCATGGCGGCTCCTACGAGCAGTACTTC. As protein: CASSIRHGGSYEQYF.

The V call is TRBV11-3, the J call TRBJ2-1, with 8 nucleotides matching TRBD2. Germline V gives CDR1 SGHNT, CDR2 YENEEA. The CDR3 has 15 amino acids. V was pared by 5 bases and J by 4 bases, with 7 bases of the junction left unmatched. The CDR3: CASSPGASGYNEQFF. The CDR3 region has the DNA TGTGCCAGCAGCCCCGGGGCTAGCGGGTACAATGAGCAGTTCTTC.

This sequence joins TRBV30 and TRBJ2-1; 10 nucleotides match TRBD2. The CDR3 runs to 15 residues. Germline loops: CDR1 GTSNPN, CDR2 SVGIG (reference sequence). The trim removed 5 bases at V and 0 bases at J, leaving 4 bases unmatched. DNA of the CDR3: TGTGCCTGGCAAGCGGGAGGGAGCTCCTACAATGAGCAGTTCTTC. Encoded protein: CAWQAGGSSYNEQFF.

The gene calls are TRBV6-4 and TRBJ2-3, with 8 bases identical to TRBD1. The CDR3 runs to 15 residues. Germline CDR1 and CDR2: MRHNA and SNTAGT. Trimming removed 6 bases from V and 0 bases from J; junction bases left unmatched: 5. The CDR3 loop is CASRRRDRSTDTQYF. Here the CDR3 DNA reads TGTGCCAGCAGACGCCGGGACAGGAGCACAGATACGCAGTATTTT.

V gene TRBV5-5 combines with J gene TRBJ2-5, with 9 bases aligning to TRBD1. Germline CDR1 reads SGHKS; CDR2 reads YYEKEE (reference sequence). The CDR3 totals 17 residues. The junction had 14 bases not matched to a gene; V was cut back by 4 bases and J by 4 bases. DNA for the CDR3: TGTGCCAGCAGCCTCGAACTTACCGGGACAGGGAGAGAGACCCAGTACTTC. Protein product: CASSLELTGTGRETQYF.

The chain carries TRBV5-1 and TRBJ1-4; D uncertain. This CDR3 is built from 15 residues. Deletions cut 0 bases from V and 7 bases from J, with 13 bases between. From germline, CDR1 is SGHRS and CDR2 YFSETQ. The CDR3, as DNA: TGCGCCAGCAGCTTGGACGTCGGATTGACTGAAAAACTGTTTTTT. It translates to CASSLDVGLTEKLFF.

This clone was counted a few times. This rearrangement joins TRBV7-9 to TRBJ1-4; 10 nucleotides agree with TRBD1. The trim removed 1 base at V and 6 bases at J, leaving 2 bases unmatched. The CDR3 runs to 15 residues. Germline V gene lookup returns CDR1 SEHNR and CDR2 FQNEAQ (reference sequence). Here the CDR3 reads CASSLVGTGDEKLFF. The CDR3 coding sequence is TGTGCCAGCAGCTTAGTCGGGACAGGGGATGAAAAACTGTTTTTT.

In the case of this clone: A junction end diverges from the germline sequence, so it may reflect a read error. The rearrangement links TRBV5-6 to TRBJ1-2; TRBD1 matches at 7 bases. The length of the CDR3 is 12 residues. CDR1 is SGHDT and CDR2 is YYEEEE in the germline V gene. CDR3 in DNA: TGTGCCAGCAGCTTCCGGGACAGAGTCCCTTTCTTC. Translating it yields CASSFRDRVPFF.

The chain is built from TRBV7-2 and TRBJ2-5, with D perhaps TRBD2 (6 bases). The CDR3 spans 14 residues. Germline-derived CDR1 and CDR2 are SGHTA and FQGNSA. V shed 1 base and J shed 5 bases, with 11 bases lying between them. The CDR3 sequence: CASSLEGGVETQYF. CDR3 in DNA: TGTGCCAGCAGCTTAGAAGGAGGGGTCGAGACCCAGTACTTC.